This entry lists 18 T cell receptor beta chains sequenced from one sample in a study of OX40 agonist ivuxolimab in advanced cancers. The protocol was immunoSEQ multiplex PCR, while the TCRdb copy is restricted to in-frame clones and leaves out a portion. The sample holds about 58,000 clones, 82% seen once. The material was CD4+ or CD8+ T cells sorted from blood, obtained in a trial of the OX40 agonist ivuxolimab. The source of these receptors is an adult with an advanced solid tumor such as melanoma, head and neck, liver or kidney cancer.

In nucleotides, the CDR3 is TGTGCCAGCAGTTTAGGTGCCCGCTCCTATAGCTCCTACAATGAGCAGTTCTTC. This gives the protein CASSLGARSYSSYNEQFF. The chain has TRBV27 and TRBJ2-1; D is undetermined. V was trimmed by 2 bases and J by 0 bases, leaving 17 bases between them. CDR1 MNHEY and CDR2 SMNVEV come from the germline V gene (reference sequence). The CDR3 runs 18 residues.

The J gene is TRBJ2-3, the V gene TRBV7-2, with 14 positions matching TRBD2. Per the germline V gene, CDR1 is SGHTA and CDR2 is FQGNSA. The CDR3 spans 19 residues. V lost 2 bases to trimming and J lost 0 bases; unmatched junction nucleotides: 7. Here the CDR3 reads CASSLRPWTSGGSTDTQYF. CDR3 nucleotide sequence: TGTGCCAGCAGCTTACGCCCGTGGACTAGCGGGGGGAGCACAGATACGCAGTATTTT.

This chain links TRBV7-9 with TRBJ2-1; 10 nucleotides align to TRBD1. This CDR3 has 15 residues. Germline V gives CDR1 SEHNR, CDR2 FQNEAQ (reference sequence). The J segment lost 6 bases and the V segment lost 7 bases, leaving 9 bases of the junction unmatched. The CDR3 DNA reads as TGTGCCAGCATTCTTCGGGACAGGGGCGGCAATGAGCAGTTCTTC. Translation: CASILRDRGGNEQFF.

The chain recombines TRBV7-2 with TRBJ2-3; D not certain. The CDR3 sequence is 17 residues long. Germline V gene lookup returns CDR1 SGHTA and CDR2 FQGNSA. V dropped 6 bases and J dropped 0 bases, with 19 bases sitting between them. The CDR3 spells CASRSKPGFTSTDTQYF. CDR3 DNA sequence: TGTGCCAGCAGATCAAAGCCCGGATTCACTAGCACAGATACGCAGTATTTT.

This clone was observed a handful of times. This rearrangement joins TRBV5-1 to TRBJ1-4, with a weak D call TRBD1 (5 bases). Germline CDR1 is SGHRS and CDR2 is YFSETQ. This CDR3 comprises 15 residues. Trimming pared 3 bases from V and 2 bases from J, leaving 11 bases between. The CDR3 here is CASSSGFVTNEKLFF. The CDR3 DNA reads TGCGCCAGCAGCTCAGGGTTTGTCACTAATGAAAAACTGTTTTTT. The entire variable domain, with the rest obtained from reference TRBV5-1 and TRBJ1-4, is as follows: KAGVTQTPRYLIKTRGQQVTLSCSPISGHRSVSWYQQTPGQGLQFLFEYFSETQRNKGNFPGRFSGRQFSNSRSEMNVSTLELGDSALYLCASSSGFVTNEKLFFGSGTQLSVL.

The chain is built from TRBV6-5 and TRBJ1-6, with D maybe TRBD1 (6 bases). Germline loops: CDR1 MNHEY, CDR2 SVGAGI. The CDR3 is made up of 13 amino acids. V was trimmed by 5 bases and J by 18 bases, leaving 20 bases between them. CDR3 in DNA: TGTGCCAGCAGTACAGGGCCCTCAGCTCGTCGCCACTTT. This translates into CASSTGPSARRHF.

V is TRBV5-1 and J is TRBJ2-3; D might be TRBD2 (6 bases). Germline loops: CDR1 SGHRS, CDR2 YFSETQ. The CDR3 has 20 amino acids. V lost 0 bases and J lost 2, with 25 bases in between. In DNA, the CDR3 is TGCGCCAGCAGCTTGGGAGCGGGTTTTCAATTGTCCCGTAACACAGATACGCAGTATTTT. Protein product: CASSLGAGFQLSRNTDTQYF. Variable domain in full (rest from reference TRBV5-1 and TRBJ2-3): KAGVTQTPRYLIKTRGQQVTLSCSPISGHRSVSWYQQTPGQGLQFLFEYFSETQRNKGNFPGRFSGRQFSNSRSEMNVSTLELGDSALYLCASSLGAGFQLSRNTDTQYFGPGTRLTVL.

The chain joins TRBV30 to TRBJ1-2; D perhaps matches TRBD1 (5 bases). Germline loops: CDR1 GTSNPN, CDR2 SVGIG (reference sequence). The CDR3 length is 12 residues. V gave up 8 bases and J gave up 5 bases, with 15 bases separating them. CDR3 coding DNA: TGTGCCAGGCATGACAGCTTTTATGGCTACACCTTC. This gives the protein CARHDSFYGYTF.

This chain connects TRBV5-1 to TRBJ2-7, with 7 bases identical to TRBD2. The CDR3 covers 16 residues. Germline V gene sequence: CDR1 SGHRS, CDR2 YFSETQ. After removal of 4 bases from V and 5 bases from J, the junction contained 15 bases not matched to a gene. CDR3 nucleotides: TGCGCCAGCAGCCCTCGGGTAAGCGGGGTATTCGACGAGCAGTACTTC. The encoded protein is CASSPRVSGVFDEQYF.

A single count supports this clone. The chain employs TRBV19 and TRBJ2-2, with 7 bases fitting TRBD1. The CDR3 has 15 amino acids. V lost 8 bases and J lost 4; bases outside the gene matches: 10. Looked up from germline, CDR1 is LNHDA and CDR2 is SQIVND (reference sequence). In nucleotides, the CDR3 is TGTGCCAGTCTGTCGGGACAGAGGCTCACCGGGGAGCTGTTTTTT. Translating gives CASLSGQRLTGELFF.

The V gene is TRBV10-3, the J gene TRBJ1-5, with TRBD1 identical over 7 bases. Per germline, CDR1 ENHRY and CDR2 SYGVKD. The ends lost 6 bases at V and 1 base at J; junction bases unmatched: 12. This CDR3 has 17 residues. For the CDR3, the DNA is TGTGCCATCAGCGATCACTCACGACAGGGCAGCAATCAGCCCCAGCATTTT. Translation gives CAISDHSRQGSNQPQHF.

V and J are TRBV5-6 and TRBJ2-1; TRBD2 agrees at 12 bases. The germline V gene encodes CDR1 SGHDT and CDR2 YYEEEE. Trimming removed 5 bases from V and 6 bases from J; junction bases left unmatched: 6. The CDR3 length is 15 residues. The CDR3: CASSVGLAGFNEQFF. The CDR3 bases are TGTGCCAGCAGTGTGGGACTAGCGGGTTTCAATGAGCAGTTCTTC.

V gene TRBV4-2 combines with J gene TRBJ2-1, with 10 bases lining up with TRBD1. The germline CDR1 and CDR2 sequences are LGHNA and YNFKEQ. Unmatched junction bases numbered 6, after V lost 2 bases and J lost 8 bases. The CDR3 spans 15 residues. The CDR3 here is CASSQQDRGIHEQFF. The CDR3 nucleotides read TGTGCCAGCAGCCAACAGGACAGGGGGATTCATGAGCAGTTCTTC.

The chain joins TRBV27 to TRBJ1-2; 7 bases are a match to TRBD1. CDR3 size: 13 residues. Germline loops: CDR1 MNHEY, CDR2 SMNVEV (reference sequence). The V gene end was trimmed by 3 bases and the J gene end by 6 bases; junction bases not matched to a gene: 4. CDR3 region: CASSFRGTHGYTF. The CDR3 coding sequence is TGTGCCAGCAGTTTCAGGGGGACCCATGGCTACACCTTC.

The sample holds one count of this clone. The chain employs TRBV5-1 and TRBJ1-3; TRBD1 agrees at 7 bases. The CDR3 covers 15 residues. CDR1 is SGHRS, CDR2 YFSETQ, per germline. V lost 3 bases and J lost 0; bases outside the gene matches: 3. The CDR3 nucleotides are TGCGCCAGCAGCTCGGGGACAGTCTCTGGAAACACCATATATTTT. It yields the protein CASSSGTVSGNTIYF. Combining the CDR3 with reference TRBV5-1 and TRBJ1-3 gives the whole variable domain KAGVTQTPRYLIKTRGQQVTLSCSPISGHRSVSWYQQTPGQGLQFLFEYFSETQRNKGNFPGRFSGRQFSNSRSEMNVSTLELGDSALYLCASSSGTVSGNTIYFGEGSWLTVV.

The chain employs TRBV27 and TRBJ1-4; tentatively, D is TRBD1 (6 bases). CDR3 size: 17 residues. CDR1 and CDR2 from the germline V gene are MNHEY and SMNVEV (reference sequence). V lost 0 bases and J lost 5, with 16 bases in between. CDR3 nucleotides: TGTGCCAGCAGTTTATCTTCGGACCGGGGGGCGAATGAAAAACTGTTTTTT. It encodes CASSLSSDRGANEKLFF. Combining the CDR3 with reference TRBV27 and TRBJ1-4 gives the whole variable domain EAQVTQNPRYLITVTGKKLTVTCSQNMNHEYMSWYRQDPGLGLRQIYYSMNVEVTDKGDVPEGYKVSRKEKRNFPLILESPSPNQTSLYFCASSLSSDRGANEKLFFGSGTQLSVL.

The chain combines TRBV5-5 with TRBJ2-5; D remains unclear. The CDR3 is 13 amino acids. Trimming pared 5 bases from V and 2 bases from J, leaving 10 bases between. The germline V gene has CDR1 SGHKS and CDR2 YYEKEE (reference sequence). This chain's CDR3 is CASSLQLQETQYF. DNA for the CDR3: TGTGCCAGCAGTCTACAGCTTCAAGAGACCCAGTACTTC.

The chain uses TRBV28 and TRBJ2-7; 11 nucleotides agree with TRBD1. The CDR3 spans 15 residues. V lost 6 bases to trimming and J lost 4 bases; unmatched junction nucleotides: 8. Germline V gene data show CDR1 as MDHEN and CDR2 as SYDVKM. The CDR3 DNA follows: TGTGCCAGCAGCCCCACAGGGACAGGGGGGTACGAGCAGTACTTC. Amino acids: CASSPTGTGGYEQYF.